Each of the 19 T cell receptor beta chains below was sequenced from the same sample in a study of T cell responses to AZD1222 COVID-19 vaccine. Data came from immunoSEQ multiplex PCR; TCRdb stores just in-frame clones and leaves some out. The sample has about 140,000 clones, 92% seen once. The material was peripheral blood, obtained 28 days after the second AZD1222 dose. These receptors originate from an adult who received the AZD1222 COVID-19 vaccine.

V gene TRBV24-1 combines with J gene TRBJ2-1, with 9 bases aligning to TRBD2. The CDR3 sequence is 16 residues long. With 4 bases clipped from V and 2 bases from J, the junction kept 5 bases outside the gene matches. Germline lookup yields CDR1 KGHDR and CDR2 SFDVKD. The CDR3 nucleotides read TGTGCCACCAGTGACTCGAGCGGGAGGACCTACAATGAGCAGTTCTTC. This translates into CATSDSSGRTYNEQFF.

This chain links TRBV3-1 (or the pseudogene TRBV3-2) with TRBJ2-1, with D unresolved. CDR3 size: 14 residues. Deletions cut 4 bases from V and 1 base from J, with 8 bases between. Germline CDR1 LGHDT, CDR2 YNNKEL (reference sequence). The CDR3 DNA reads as TGTGCCAGCAGCCCCTATGGATCCTACAATGAGCAGTTCTTC. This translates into CASSPYGSYNEQFF.

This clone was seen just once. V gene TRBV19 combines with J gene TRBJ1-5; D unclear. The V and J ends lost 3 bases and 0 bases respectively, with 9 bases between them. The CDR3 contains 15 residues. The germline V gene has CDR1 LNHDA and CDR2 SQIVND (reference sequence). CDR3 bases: TGTGCCAGTAGTATGCCAGGATATAGCAATCAGCCCCAGCATTTT. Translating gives CASSMPGYSNQPQHF.

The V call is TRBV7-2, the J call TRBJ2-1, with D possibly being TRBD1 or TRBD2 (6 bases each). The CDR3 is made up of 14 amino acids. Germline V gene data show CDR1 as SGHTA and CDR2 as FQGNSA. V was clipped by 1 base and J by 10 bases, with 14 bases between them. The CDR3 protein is CASSLEGGLAEQFF. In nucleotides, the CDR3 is TGTGCCAGCAGCTTAGAGGGGGGCCTAGCGGAGCAGTTCTTC.

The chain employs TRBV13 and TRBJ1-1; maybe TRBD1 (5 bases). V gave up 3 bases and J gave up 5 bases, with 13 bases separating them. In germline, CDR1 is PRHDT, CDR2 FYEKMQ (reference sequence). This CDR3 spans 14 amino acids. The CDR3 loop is CASSLRGSDTEAFF. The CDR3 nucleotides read TGTGCCAGCAGCTTGAGGGGTAGTGATACTGAAGCTTTCTTT.

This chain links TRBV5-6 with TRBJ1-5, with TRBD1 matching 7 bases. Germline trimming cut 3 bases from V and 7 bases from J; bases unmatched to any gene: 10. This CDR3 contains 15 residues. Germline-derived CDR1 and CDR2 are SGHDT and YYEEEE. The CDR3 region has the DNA TGTGCCAGCAGCTCAGGGGGATGGCGGGGACAGCCCCAGCATTTT. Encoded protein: CASSSGGWRGQPQHF. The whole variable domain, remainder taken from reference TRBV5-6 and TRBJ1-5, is DAGVTQSPTHLIKTRGQQVTLRCSPKSGHDTVSWYQQALGQGPQFIFQYYEEEERQRGNFPDRFSGHQFPNYSSELNVNALLLGDSALYLCASSSGGWRGQPQHFGDGTRLSIL.

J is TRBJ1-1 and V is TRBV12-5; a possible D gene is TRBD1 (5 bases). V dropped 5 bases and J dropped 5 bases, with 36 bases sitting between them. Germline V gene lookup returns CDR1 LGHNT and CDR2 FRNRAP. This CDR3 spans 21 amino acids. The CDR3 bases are TGTGCTAGTGGTCGCACCACCTCAGGTTTTGGGGCCGCGGGAGTAAATACTGAAGCTTTCTTT. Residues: CASGRTTSGFGAAGVNTEAFF.

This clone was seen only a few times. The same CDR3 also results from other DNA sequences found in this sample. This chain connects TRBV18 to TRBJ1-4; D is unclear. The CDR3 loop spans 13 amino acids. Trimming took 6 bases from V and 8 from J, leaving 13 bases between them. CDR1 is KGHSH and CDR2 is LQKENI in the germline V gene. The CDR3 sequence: CASSPDSGEKLFF. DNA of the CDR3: TGTGCCAGCTCCCCTGACTCGGGCGAAAAACTGTTTTTT.

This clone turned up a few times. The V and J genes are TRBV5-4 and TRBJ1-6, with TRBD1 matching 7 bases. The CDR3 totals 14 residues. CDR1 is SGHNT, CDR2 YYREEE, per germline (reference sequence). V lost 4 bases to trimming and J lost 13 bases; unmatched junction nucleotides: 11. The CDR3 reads CASSPHREGQPLHF. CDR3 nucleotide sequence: TGTGCCAGCAGCCCTCACAGGGAGGGACAGCCCCTCCACTTT. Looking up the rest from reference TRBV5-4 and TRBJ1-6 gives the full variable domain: ETGVTQSPTHLIKTRGQQVTLRCSSQSGHNTVSWYQQALGQGPQFIFQYYREEENGRGNFPPRFSGLQFPNYSSELNVNALELDDSALYLCASSPHREGQPLHFGNGTRLTVT.

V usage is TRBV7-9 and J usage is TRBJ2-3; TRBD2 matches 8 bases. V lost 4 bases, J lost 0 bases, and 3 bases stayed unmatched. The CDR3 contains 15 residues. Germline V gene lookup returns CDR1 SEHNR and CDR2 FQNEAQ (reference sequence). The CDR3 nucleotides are TGTGCCAGCAGCTGGGCTAGCGGGAGCACAGATACGCAGTATTTT. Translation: CASSWASGSTDTQYF.

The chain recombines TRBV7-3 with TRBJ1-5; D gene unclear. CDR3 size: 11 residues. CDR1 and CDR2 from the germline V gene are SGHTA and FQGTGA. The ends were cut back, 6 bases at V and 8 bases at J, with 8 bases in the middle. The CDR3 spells CASRTMKPQHF. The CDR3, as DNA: TGTGCCAGCAGGACAATGAAGCCCCAGCATTTT.

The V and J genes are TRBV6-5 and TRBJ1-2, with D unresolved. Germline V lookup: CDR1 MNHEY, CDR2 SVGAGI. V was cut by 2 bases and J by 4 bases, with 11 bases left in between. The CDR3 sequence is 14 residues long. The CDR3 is CASSYRTDGYGYTF. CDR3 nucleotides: TGTGCCAGCAGTTACCGAACGGATGGCTATGGCTACACCTTC.

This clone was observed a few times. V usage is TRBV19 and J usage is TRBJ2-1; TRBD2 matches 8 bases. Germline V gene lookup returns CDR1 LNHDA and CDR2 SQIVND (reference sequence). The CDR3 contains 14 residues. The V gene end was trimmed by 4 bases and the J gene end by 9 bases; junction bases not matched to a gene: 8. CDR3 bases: TGTGCCAGTAGTAGATGGACTAGCTCGATTGAGCAGTTCTTC. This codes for CASSRWTSSIEQFF.

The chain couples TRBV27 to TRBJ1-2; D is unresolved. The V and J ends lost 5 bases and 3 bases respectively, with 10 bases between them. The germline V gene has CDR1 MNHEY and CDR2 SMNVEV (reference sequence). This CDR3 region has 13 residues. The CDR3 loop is CASSHGPDYGYTF. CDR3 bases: TGTGCCAGCAGTCACGGTCCCGACTATGGCTACACCTTC.

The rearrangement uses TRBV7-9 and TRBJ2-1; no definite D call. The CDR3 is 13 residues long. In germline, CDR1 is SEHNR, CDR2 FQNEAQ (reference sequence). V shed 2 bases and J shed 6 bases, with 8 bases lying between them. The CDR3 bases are TGTGCCAGCAGCTTATGGTTACCCAATGAGCAGTTCTTC. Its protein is CASSLWLPNEQFF.

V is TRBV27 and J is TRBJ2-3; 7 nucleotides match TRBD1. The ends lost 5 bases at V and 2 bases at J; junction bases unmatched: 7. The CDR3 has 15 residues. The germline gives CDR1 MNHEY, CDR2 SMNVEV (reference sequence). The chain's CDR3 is CASSLRDRNTDTQYF. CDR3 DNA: TGTGCCAGCAGTCTCAGGGACAGAAACACAGATACGCAGTATTTT.

The CDR3 is CASSPFPRHQNTEAFF. CDR3 sequence (DNA): TGTGCCAGTAGTCCCTTCCCGAGACACCAGAACACTGAAGCTTTCTTT. This sequence joins TRBV19 and TRBJ1-1; D unclear. The CDR3 consists of 16 residues. Trimming removed 5 bases at V and 1 base at J, with 17 bases between. CDR1 and CDR2 (germline): LNHDA, SQIVND (reference sequence).

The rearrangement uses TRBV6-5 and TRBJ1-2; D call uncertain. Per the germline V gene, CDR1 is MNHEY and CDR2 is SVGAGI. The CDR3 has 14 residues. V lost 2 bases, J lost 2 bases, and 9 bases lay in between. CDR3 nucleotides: TGTGCCAGCAGTTACCACGGCGGAAACTATGGCTACACCTTC. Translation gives CASSYHGGNYGYTF.

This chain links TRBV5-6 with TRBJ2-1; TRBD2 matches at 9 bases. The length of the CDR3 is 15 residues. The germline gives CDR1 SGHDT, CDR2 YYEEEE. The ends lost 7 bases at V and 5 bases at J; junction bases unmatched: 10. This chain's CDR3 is CASSYGAGGHNEQFF. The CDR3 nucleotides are TGTGCCAGCTCCTACGGAGCGGGAGGCCACAATGAGCAGTTCTTC. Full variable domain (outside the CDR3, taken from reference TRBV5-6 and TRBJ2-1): DAGVTQSPTHLIKTRGQQVTLRCSPKSGHDTVSWYQQALGQGPQFIFQYYEEEERQRGNFPDRFSGHQFPNYSSELNVNALLLGDSALYLCASSYGAGGHNEQFFGPGTRLTVL.